A selection of T cell receptor beta chains follows, all from one sample in a study of cytomegalovirus exposure and HLA in healthy donors. Measured with immunoSEQ multiplex PCR; TCRdb has only the in-frame clones, and not every one. In the table there are around 140,000 clones, roughly 71% of which are singletons. The sequencing input was PBMCs. The receptors come from a middle-aged woman in good health and CMV-seronegative. The CDR3 runs from the conserved cysteine through the conserved F or W. The D gene is left open where the match is weak.

CDR3	D	J	V
CASSPAHDPTSDGSPLHF	NA	TRBJ1-6	TRBV4-1
CASSPEGTGRLYSGNTIYF	TRBD1	TRBJ1-3	TRBV5-1
CASRLTRPSTDTQYF	NA	TRBJ2-3	TRBV6-1
CASSLQGLEQFF	TRBD1	TRBJ2-1	TRBV27
CASTLYAGDYGYTF	NA	TRBJ1-2	TRBV7-9
CASSSGGTALSYTF	TRBD1	TRBJ1-2	TRBV6-1
CAISVGPLSGSYEQYF	NA	TRBJ2-7	TRBV10-3
CASGPTVGDGNTIYF	NA	TRBJ1-3	TRBV12-5
CASSLGMAGGQNEQFF	NA	TRBJ2-1	TRBV7-8
CASSLRDRGIRELFF	TRBD1	TRBJ2-2	TRBV19
CASSSTGAGYTF	TRBD1	TRBJ1-2	TRBV6-6
CASRPHLGNEQFF	NA	TRBJ2-1	TRBV27
CASSRDSHTDTQYF	TRBD1	TRBJ2-3	TRBV28
CASSATGTGVGYTF	TRBD1	TRBJ1-2	TRBV5-4
CASRPGESGNTIYF	NA	TRBJ1-3	TRBV6-5
CASSLALAGFYNEQFF	TRBD2	TRBJ2-1	TRBV7-9
CASSRNYYEQYF	NA	NA	TRBV27
CASSFTGGGEAFF	TRBD1	TRBJ1-1	TRBV6-5
CASSASSGGNEQFF	TRBD2	TRBJ2-1	TRBV9
CASGIGTGRGTEAFF	TRBD1	TRBJ1-1	TRBV12-5
CASSLGPGNAEAFF	NA	TRBJ1-1	TRBV5-1
CASRPDRVEGYTF	TRBD1	TRBJ1-2	TRBV27
CASSPSDGIRETQYF	NA	TRBJ2-5	TRBV7-3
CASTTTSNEQFF	NA	TRBJ2-1	TRBV6-1
CASSSLSTSGGGEQFF	TRBD2	TRBJ2-1	TRBV5-1
CASSLSPVQSGANVLTF	NA	TRBJ2-6	TRBV7-3
CASTGPATGDTEAFF	TRBD1	TRBJ1-1	TRBV2
CASSWGQVAGELFF	TRBD1	TRBJ2-2	TRBV5-1
CASSQVSNSPLHF	NA	TRBJ1-6	TRBV4-1
CASSAGDRGLSNTEAFF	TRBD1	TRBJ1-1	TRBV5-1
CASSLPTTGADTQYF	TRBD1	TRBJ2-3	TRBV5-6
CASSPDRGVSYEQYF	TRBD1	TRBJ2-7	TRBV5-6
CASSSSGGGQETQYF	TRBD2	TRBJ2-5	TRBV27
CATSRDLENTEAFF	NA	TRBJ1-1	TRBV15
CASNFRANNQPQHF	NA	TRBJ1-5	TRBV2
CAISLGQNTGELFF	NA	TRBJ2-2	TRBV7-9
CASSKCKGHTDTQYF	NA	TRBJ2-3	TRBV21-1
CASSSVIGTGNQPQHF	TRBD1	TRBJ1-5	TRBV19
CASMSFRDDNSPLHF	NA	TRBJ1-6	TRBV4-1
CASSLDGTGAGELFF	TRBD1	TRBJ2-2	TRBV5-1
CASSLAGPGELFF	NA	TRBJ2-2	TRBV7-8
CAWGQGGTEAFF	TRBD1	TRBJ1-1	TRBV30
CATSRGGGDTQYF	NA	TRBJ2-3	TRBV15
CASSFRTGDVPLAFF	TRBD1	TRBJ1-1	TRBV7-8
CASIGTTGQPQHF	NA	TRBJ1-5	TRBV6-5
CASSLERWRAGTEAFF	NA	TRBJ1-1	TRBV5-6
CASSERHRGYEQYF	TRBD1	TRBJ2-7	TRBV6-1
CASSEARLAGGLVKNIQYF	TRBD2	TRBJ2-4	TRBV2
CASSGRGNGYPF	NA	TRBJ1-2	TRBV6-5
CASIIDPGWTQYF	NA	TRBJ2-5	TRBV2
CATSGGSSYNSPLHF	NA	TRBJ1-6	TRBV15
CASSAGDRENTEAFF	TRBD1	TRBJ1-1	TRBV11-3
CASSFRDYRGSGTEAFF	TRBD1	TRBJ1-1	TRBV5-1